One sample yielded the 32 T cell receptor beta chains listed below, sequenced in a study of Ad26.COV2.S vaccination and SARS-CoV-2 variants (dated by TCRdb to 2020 to 2022). The library was obtained by the immunoSEQ multiplex PCR assay. TCRdb retrieved this table from immuneACCESS and kept in-frame rearrangements only. Not all clones are present; in checked studies, unresolved V genes account for under half, and no reason is known for the remainder. The table for this sample lists about 250,000 clones; around 85% of them were counted only once. Less than 3.5% of the sample goes to the ten largest clones. The sample's treatment or condition label, in plain terms: about 20 received Ad26.COV2.S at low or high dose, single or two shots; a few received placebo; per-sample allocation not given. For vaccine and placebo recipients, repertoires were sequenced using samples collected on day 63 after the first injection.

The material sequenced was peripheral blood, taken in a trial of Ad26.COV2.S vaccine versus placebo. These receptors were collected from a person between 18 and 59 years old who received the Ad26.COV2.S COVID-19 vaccine or a placebo.

This clone has just a few counts. This chain uses TRBV6-5 with TRBJ1-6; 8 bases are a match to TRBD1. Unmatched junction bases numbered 4, after V lost 6 bases and J lost 6 bases. CDR1 is MNHEY and CDR2 is SVGAGI in the germline V gene. The CDR3 contains 14 residues. The CDR3 coding sequence is TGTGCCAGCAGCGACAGGGGTCCTAATTCACCCCTCCACTTT. As protein: CASSDRGPNSPLHF.

The chain couples TRBV10-3 to TRBJ2-7, with D possibly being TRBD1 (6 bases). CDR3 size: 12 residues. Trimming pared 3 bases from V and 4 bases from J, leaving 7 bases between. Germline lookup yields CDR1 ENHRY and CDR2 SYGVKD. The CDR3 DNA reads as TGTGCCATCAGTGAACAGGGATACGAGCAGTACTTC. Translating gives CAISEQGYEQYF.

The chain's CDR3 is CASSLYRGQETQYF. The CDR3 region has the DNA TGTGCCAGCAGCTTATACAGGGGGCAAGAGACCCAGTACTTC. The chain joins TRBV7-2 to TRBJ2-5, with 8 nucleotides matching TRBD1. With V trimmed by 2 bases and J by 2 bases, 1 base remained unmatched. The CDR3 has 14 amino acids. In germline, CDR1 is SGHTA, CDR2 FQGNSA.

This clone occurred once. The chain links TRBV5-4 to TRBJ2-5, with a tentative D call TRBD1 (7 bases). This CDR3 has 13 amino acids. V was trimmed by 5 bases and J by 3 bases, leaving 11 bases between them. Germline CDR1 reads SGHNT; CDR2 reads YYREEE (reference sequence). CDR3: CASRGGQKETQYF. CDR3 sequence (DNA): TGTGCCAGCAGGGGGGGACAGAAAGAGACCCAGTACTTC.

CDR3 in amino acids: CASSLAPETYEQYF. In nucleotides, the CDR3 is TGTGCCAGCAGCTTAGCGCCAGAAACCTACGAGCAGTACTTC. The chain is built from TRBV7-9 and TRBJ2-7; no clear D. CDR1 SEHNR and CDR2 FQNEAQ come from the germline V gene (reference sequence). V lost 0 bases and J 2 bases, leaving 8 bases between the germline ends. The CDR3 sequence is 14 residues long.

This clone was observed once. The chain carries TRBV7-9 and TRBJ2-7, with 8 bases fitting TRBD1. Trimming removed 6 bases from V and 7 bases from J; junction bases left unmatched: 8. Germline CDR1 and CDR2: SEHNR and FQNEAQ (reference sequence). The CDR3 spans 13 residues. CDR3: CASSWDRSREQYF. The CDR3, as DNA: TGTGCCAGCAGTTGGGACAGGTCTCGAGAGCAGTACTTC. The entire variable domain, with the rest obtained from reference TRBV7-9 and TRBJ2-7, is as follows: DTGVSQNPRHKITKRGQNVTFRCDPISEHNRLYWYRQTLGQGPEFLTYFQNEAQLEKSRLLSDRFSAERPKGSFSTLEIQRTEQGDSAMYLCASSWDRSREQYFGPGTRLTVT.

V and J are TRBV6-2 or TRBV6-3 and TRBJ2-1, with D unresolved. Trimming removed 2 bases at V and 6 bases at J, with 5 bases between. The CDR3 is 12 amino acids. CDR1 is MNHEY and CDR2 is SVGEGT in the germline V gene. CDR3 amino acids: CASSYPPNEQFF. Here the CDR3 DNA reads TGTGCCAGCAGTTACCCCCCCAATGAGCAGTTCTTC.

This rearrangement joins TRBV11-2 to TRBJ1-1; 10 bases match TRBD1. CDR1 SGHAT and CDR2 FQNNGV come from the germline V gene. J was trimmed by 6 bases and V by 0 bases; bases with no gene match: 4. CDR3 length: 15 residues. CDR3 DNA sequence: TGTGCCAGCAGCTTAGAGGGACAGGGGAGGGCTGAAGCTTTCTTT. It encodes CASSLEGQGRAEAFF.

J is TRBJ2-1 and V is TRBV19, with 8 positions matching TRBD1. The trim removed 2 bases at V and 2 bases at J, leaving 2 bases unmatched. The germline CDR1 and CDR2 sequences are LNHDA and SQIVND (reference sequence). The CDR3 loop spans 15 amino acids. CDR3 sequence reads: CASSIWGQAYNEQFF. The CDR3 region has the DNA TGTGCCAGTAGTATATGGGGACAGGCCTACAATGAGCAGTTCTTC.

This clone was picked up a small number of times. V is TRBV7-2 and J is TRBJ1-3, with D tentatively TRBD1 (5 bases). From germline, CDR1 is SGHTA and CDR2 FQGNSA. V lost 0 bases to trimming and J lost 0 bases, with 15 bases between them. This CDR3 is 18 amino acids long. The DNA of the CDR3 is TGTGCCAGCAGCTTAGCGTTGAGGGGCAGCGGCTCTGGAAACACCATATATTTT. This encodes CASSLALRGSGSGNTIYF.

This clone was recorded only once. The chain joins TRBV5-1 to TRBJ2-1; D is unresolved. The CDR3 consists of 16 residues. The germline V and J ends were trimmed by 7 bases and 5 bases, with 22 bases remaining between them. Germline V gives CDR1 SGHRS, CDR2 YFSETQ. The CDR3 nucleotides read TGCGCCAGCTGTTGCCCCGCTTCCGACAACCACAATGAGCAGTTCTTC. It specifies CASCCPASDNHNEQFF.

V usage is TRBV7-2 and J usage is TRBJ2-7, with TRBD1 as a possible D gene (5 bases). Trimming stripped 2 bases from V and 6 bases from J, with 5 bases between. Germline V lookup: CDR1 SGHTA, CDR2 FQGNSA. The CDR3 length is 11 residues. CDR3 loop: CASSLRGEQYF. As DNA, the CDR3 is TGTGCCAGCAGCTTAAGGGGCGAGCAGTACTTC.

The J gene is TRBJ1-1, the V gene TRBV10-3, with D uncertain. The CDR3 consists of 11 residues. The germline CDR1 and CDR2 sequences are ENHRY and SYGVKD. Trimming shortened V by 3 bases and J by 8 bases, and 7 bases separated the two germline ends. The CDR3 region is CAISEGREAFF. The DNA of the CDR3 is TGTGCCATCAGTGAAGGCCGGGAAGCTTTCTTT.

The chain uses TRBV7-6 and TRBJ2-5, with 8 bases lining up with TRBD1. J gave up 4 bases and V 5 bases, and 9 bases lay outside the gene matches. The CDR3 is made up of 15 amino acids. The germline V gene encodes CDR1 SGHVS and CDR2 FNYEAQ. The CDR3 loop is CASSQGAGRRETQYF. In nucleotides, the CDR3 is TGTGCCAGCAGCCAGGGGGCAGGGCGGAGAGAGACCCAGTACTTC.

The genes are TRBV5-4 and TRBJ2-2; no clear D gene. This CDR3 spans 14 amino acids. Trimming removed 4 bases at V and 5 bases at J, with 12 bases between. Per the germline V gene, CDR1 is SGHNT and CDR2 is YYREEE (reference sequence). The CDR3 DNA follows: TGTGCCAGCAGCGCGTGGGGTGAGACCGGGGAGCTGTTTTTT. Its translation is CASSAWGETGELFF.

The chain uses TRBV18 and TRBJ1-5, with 7 bases aligning to TRBD1. This CDR3 spans 14 amino acids. Germline V gives CDR1 KGHSH, CDR2 LQKENI. Losses at the gene ends were 3 bases for V and 7 bases for J; bases not matched to a gene: 6. CDR3 DNA sequence: TGTGCCAGCTCACCCTCAGGGGGGGTGCAGCCCCAGCATTTT. Translating it yields CASSPSGGVQPQHF.

The count of this clone is one. The V and J genes are TRBV27 and TRBJ2-5, with TRBD2 matching 9 bases. Germline assignment: CDR1 MNHEY and CDR2 SMNVEV (reference sequence). Trimming at V came to 2 bases and at J to 7 bases, leaving 5 bases not matched to a gene. The CDR3 has 14 residues. DNA for the CDR3: TGTGCCAGCAGTTTAGGGCGGGGGGGCTCGACCCAGTACTTC. This sequence encodes CASSLGRGGSTQYF.

The genes are TRBV5-6 and TRBJ2-1; 8 bases are shared with TRBD2. Germline values: CDR1 SGHDT, CDR2 YYEEEE. V lost 4 bases, J lost 5 bases, and 11 bases stayed unmatched. The CDR3 has 16 amino acids. In DNA, the CDR3 is TGTGCCAGCAGCCTAATGCGCGGGAGGCTTAACAATGAGCAGTTCTTC. Protein sequence: CASSLMRGRLNNEQFF. Complete variable domain (other parts from reference TRBV5-6 and TRBJ2-1): DAGVTQSPTHLIKTRGQQVTLRCSPKSGHDTVSWYQQALGQGPQFIFQYYEEEERQRGNFPDRFSGHQFPNYSSELNVNALLLGDSALYLCASSLMRGRLNNEQFFGPGTRLTVL.

This chain links TRBV19 with TRBJ1-6, with unresolved D. Germline values: CDR1 LNHDA, CDR2 SQIVND (reference sequence). This CDR3 contains 13 residues. Trimming took 4 bases from V and 6 from J, leaving 7 bases between them. Written as DNA, the CDR3 is TGTGCCAGTAGTAATCAGGTTAATTCACCCCTCCACTTT. Translated, it gives CASSNQVNSPLHF. The variable domain in full, completed from reference TRBV19 and TRBJ1-6, reads DGGITQSPKYLFRKEGQNVTLSCEQNLNHDAMYWYRQDPGQGLRLIYYSQIVNDFQKGDIAEGYSVSREKKESFPLTVTSAQKNPTAFYLCASSNQVNSPLHFGNGTRLTVT.

V is TRBV7-2 and J is TRBJ2-2; 12 bases agree with TRBD2. The CDR3 loop spans 15 amino acids. After removal of 5 bases from V and 8 bases from J, the junction contained 6 bases not matched to a gene. Germline V gives CDR1 SGHTA, CDR2 FQGNSA. The CDR3 here is CASSGRLAGVGELFF. The CDR3 DNA is TGTGCCAGCAGCGGCCGACTAGCGGGAGTTGGGGAGCTGTTTTTT. Full variable domain (rest looked up from reference TRBV7-2 and TRBJ2-2): GAGVSQSPSNKVTEKGKDVELRCDPISGHTALYWYRQSLGQGLEFLIYFQGNSAPDKSGLPSDRFSAERTGGSVSTLTIQRTQQEDSAVYLCASSGRLAGVGELFFGEGSRLTVL.

The V call is TRBV19, the J call TRBJ1-4; possible D gene TRBD1, 5 bases. Germline V gives CDR1 LNHDA, CDR2 SQIVND (reference sequence). CDR3 length: 14 amino acids. Trimming removed 8 bases from V and 8 bases from J, with 18 bases in between. The CDR3 bases are TGTGCCAGTTGGAGAGGTGGGGCTTCGGAAAAACTGTTTTTT. Its translation is CASWRGGASEKLFF.

The chain is built from TRBV6-5 and TRBJ2-3; the D gene could be TRBD1 or TRBD2 (5 bases each). The CDR3 is 14 amino acids. The V end lost 6 bases, the J end lost 4 bases, and 14 bases lay between the germline ends. In germline, CDR1 is MNHEY, CDR2 SVGAGI. CDR3 DNA: TGTGCCAGCAGCCGGCCGGGACCCTCAGATACGCAGTATTTT. Translation: CASSRPGPSDTQYF.

This clone came up a few times. The chain joins TRBV13 to TRBJ1-2; D unclear. The CDR3 loop spans 14 amino acids. The germline V gene encodes CDR1 PRHDT and CDR2 FYEKMQ (reference sequence). V lost 5 bases and J lost 7, with 17 bases in between. The CDR3 region is CASSPGWQRSGYTF. The CDR3 coding sequence is TGTGCCAGCAGCCCCGGGTGGCAGAGGAGTGGCTACACCTTC.

The chain is built from TRBV3-1 (or the pseudogene TRBV3-2) and TRBJ1-2; D uncertain. Germline lookup yields CDR1 LGHDT and CDR2 YNNKEL (reference sequence). The ends were cut back, 2 bases at V and 4 bases at J, with 11 bases in the middle. The CDR3 totals 14 residues. The CDR3 loop is CASSQKGNPYGYTF. CDR3 DNA: TGTGCCAGCAGCCAAAAAGGGAATCCCTATGGCTACACCTTC.

The V gene is TRBV19, the J gene TRBJ2-3; 9 nucleotides agree with TRBD1. V lost 4 bases to trimming and J lost 6 bases; unmatched junction nucleotides: 8. This CDR3 contains 15 residues. Germline V lookup: CDR1 LNHDA, CDR2 SQIVND (reference sequence). The CDR3 here is CASSTPGTGLDTQYF. Written as DNA, the CDR3 is TGTGCCAGTAGTACCCCGGGGACAGGGCTTGATACGCAGTATTTT.

This sequence joins TRBV5-4 and TRBJ1-2, with D uncertain. The CDR3 length is 13 residues. The germline gives CDR1 SGHNT, CDR2 YYREEE (reference sequence). Deletions cut 4 bases from V and 4 bases from J, with 11 bases between. Here the CDR3 reads CASSAEVRYGYTF. CDR3 sequence (DNA): TGTGCCAGCAGCGCCGAGGTGCGCTATGGCTACACCTTC.

To note about this clone: The sample has other DNA sequences that encode this CDR3 too. The J gene is TRBJ1-5, the V gene TRBV7-9; a weak D match, TRBD1 (5 bases). In germline, CDR1 is SEHNR, CDR2 FQNEAQ (reference sequence). Trimming left V 2 bases short and J 3 bases short, with 8 bases between. The length of the CDR3 is 14 residues. The chain's CDR3 is CASSLQGLNQPQHF. For the CDR3, the DNA is TGTGCCAGCAGCTTACAGGGACTCAATCAGCCCCAGCATTTT.

The chain joins TRBV6-5 to TRBJ2-7, with TRBD1 as a possible D gene (7 bases). The germline V and J ends were trimmed by 2 bases and 5 bases, with 16 bases remaining between them. Germline V gives CDR1 MNHEY, CDR2 SVGAGI. There are 15 residues in the CDR3. The DNA of the CDR3 is TGTGCCAGCAGTTACGCGCTGCAGGGGGGCGACGAGCAGTACGTC. Its protein product is CASSYALQGGDEQYV.

The CDR3 sequence: CASTLSEGNSGNTIYF. DNA of the CDR3: TGTGCCAGCACCTTGTCGGAAGGGAACTCTGGAAACACCATATATTTT. The chain combines TRBV7-9 with TRBJ1-3; D is undetermined. The germline gives CDR1 SEHNR, CDR2 FQNEAQ (reference sequence). The CDR3 runs 16 residues. V was shortened by 7 bases and J by 0 bases, with 16 bases between the two germline ends.

This clone was seen a handful of times. This chain joins TRBV2 and TRBJ1-3, with D tentatively TRBD1 (5 bases). Germline-derived CDR1 and CDR2 are SNHLY and FYNNEI. The CDR3 extends over 17 amino acids. V lost 0 bases and J lost 4, with 16 bases in between. CDR3 sequence (DNA): TGTGCCAGCAGTGAAGCCTTCCGCGGGGCCGGCGGAAACACCATATATTTT. Encoded protein: CASSEAFRGAGGNTIYF.

J is TRBJ2-2 and V is TRBV7-9; 7 positions match TRBD2. Germline-derived CDR1 and CDR2 are SEHNR and FQNEAQ (reference sequence). The CDR3 has 14 amino acids. V shed 6 bases, J shed 4 bases, and the junction held 5 bases outside the gene matches. CDR3 region: CASSETGGTGELFF. DNA for the CDR3: TGTGCCAGCAGTGAAACGGGGGGCACCGGGGAGCTGTTTTTT.

The V call is TRBV18, the J call TRBJ2-3, with 7 bases that match TRBD2. The germline V gene encodes CDR1 KGHSH and CDR2 LQKENI. The CDR3 runs 16 residues. The ends lost 3 bases at V and 0 bases at J; junction bases unmatched: 6. The CDR3 protein is CASSPSPSGSTDTQYF. As DNA, the CDR3 is TGTGCCAGCTCACCGTCTCCTAGCGGTAGCACAGATACGCAGTATTTT.